These 24 T cell receptor beta chains originate from one sample sequenced in a study of CD8+ T cells in alopecia areata (dated by TCRdb to the late 2010s). The method was the immunoSEQ multiplex PCR assay. For TCR sequencing, RNA was extracted from every sample and reverse transcribed into cDNA to serve as template. The clones in this table, taken by TCRdb from immuneACCESS, are in-frame only. Not every clone is retained; where verified, under half of the shortfall comes from an unresolved V gene, and the cause of the rest is unknown. In this sample the table shows roughly 180,000 clones, about 63% of which occur a single time. 1.7% of the sample is in the top ten clones. The meaning of the sample's time point label: baseline before oral tofacitinib. This specimen consisted of CD4+ T cells sorted from blood, obtained at week 0. The receptors come from a human donor with alopecia areata.

The table lists this clone with a count of one. This chain uses TRBV11-2 with TRBJ2-1; D is possibly TRBD2 (6 bases). The germline V and J ends were trimmed by 5 bases and 7 bases, with 15 bases remaining between them. CDR3 length: 14 residues. From germline, CDR1 is SGHAT and CDR2 FQNNGV. The CDR3 DNA reads as TGTGCCAGCAGCCCCAGAGTCGCGGGGAATGAGCAGTTCTTC. The encoded protein is CASSPRVAGNEQFF. Full variable domain (outside the CDR3, taken from reference TRBV11-2 and TRBJ2-1): EAGVAQSPRYKIIEKRQSVAFWCNPISGHATLYWYQQILGQGPKLLIQFQNNGVVDDSQLPKDRFSAERLKGVDSTLKIQPAKLEDSAVYLCASSPRVAGNEQFFGPGTRLTVL.

V and J are TRBV30 and TRBJ2-5, with a tentative D call TRBD2 (6 bases). The CDR3 spans 14 residues. Germline CDR1 and CDR2: GTSNPN and SVGIG (reference sequence). V lost 4 bases and J lost 4, with 16 bases in between. CDR3 loop: CAWTKSTRRETQYF. CDR3 coding DNA: TGTGCCTGGACCAAATCGACTAGACGAGAGACCCAGTACTTC.

This clone was recorded a few times. The chain employs TRBV27 and TRBJ2-4, with 7 bases fitting TRBD1. V dropped 10 bases and J dropped 0; count of bases not matched to a gene: 3. The CDR3 contains 13 residues. Germline CDR1 and CDR2: MNHEY and SMNVEV (reference sequence). Written as DNA, the CDR3 is TGTGCCACCAGACAGGGAGCCAAAAACATTCAGTACTTC. Its translation is CATRQGAKNIQYF.

A few counts support this clone. The chain has TRBV2 and TRBJ2-1, with 7 bases aligning to TRBD2. The CDR3 is 17 residues long. The V gene's germline CDR1 is SNHLY and CDR2 FYNNEI. The ends lost 0 bases at V and 6 bases at J; junction bases unmatched: 11. The CDR3 nucleotides are TGTGCCAGCAGTGAAGCGCTAGGTCTAGCGGTGGTCAATGAGCAGTTCTTC. Translated, it gives CASSEALGLAVVNEQFF.

This clone was picked up many times. The chain has TRBV2 and TRBJ2-3, with D possibly matching TRBD2 (5 bases). Germline values: CDR1 SNHLY, CDR2 FYNNEI. V was cut by 3 bases and J by 1 base, with 20 bases left in between. The CDR3 contains 18 residues. DNA for the CDR3: TGTGCCAGCAGTGAGTCCCTACGGGCGTGGCGGGGCACAGATACGCAGTATTTT. It encodes CASSESLRAWRGTDTQYF.

V and J are TRBV30 and TRBJ1-2; D may be TRBD1 (5 bases). Germline assignment: CDR1 GTSNPN and CDR2 SVGIG (reference sequence). This CDR3 is 11 amino acids long. V shed 5 bases and J shed 2 bases, with 6 bases lying between them. The CDR3 nucleotides read TGTGCCTGGGACAGAAACTATGGCTACACCTTC. Translation: CAWDRNYGYTF.

CDR3 sequence reads: CASSPTGLSSYEQYF. The CDR3 DNA reads TGTGCCAGCAGCCCGACAGGGCTAAGCTCCTACGAGCAGTACTTC. The rearrangement joins TRBV7-2 to TRBJ2-7, with 7 bases matching TRBD1. CDR3 length: 15 amino acids. The V segment lost 5 bases and the J segment 0 bases; nucleotides outside the gene matches: 7. The V gene's germline CDR1 is SGHTA and CDR2 FQGNSA.

V usage is TRBV7-3 and J usage is TRBJ1-2; D possibly corresponds to TRBD1 (6 bases). The CDR3 has 14 residues. Germline CDR1 SGHTA, CDR2 FQGTGA. The V end lost 5 bases, the J end lost 4 bases, and 14 bases lay between the germline ends. CDR3 loop: CASSRRGGTYGYTF. CDR3 coding DNA: TGTGCCAGCAGCCGGAGAGGGGGAACCTATGGCTACACCTTC. The whole variable domain, filled in from reference TRBV7-3 and TRBJ1-2, reads GAGVSQTPSNKVTEKGKYVELRCDPISGHTALYWYRQSLGQGPEFLIYFQGTGAADDSGLPNDRFFAVRPEGSVSTLKIQRTERGDSAVYLCASSRRGGTYGYTFGSGTRLTVV.

The chain is built from TRBV5-1 and TRBJ1-5; tentative D call: TRBD1 (5 bases). The ends were cut back, 0 bases at V and 7 bases at J, with 11 bases in the middle. The CDR3 has 14 residues. CDR1 and CDR2 (germline): SGHRS, YFSETQ. CDR3 loop: CASSLEHGGQPQHF. CDR3 coding DNA: TGCGCCAGCAGCTTGGAACACGGGGGACAGCCCCAGCATTTT.

This clone was seen once. The chain carries TRBV30 and TRBJ2-7; D is possibly TRBD1 or TRBD2 (5 bases each). Germline V gene lookup returns CDR1 GTSNPN and CDR2 SVGIG (reference sequence). The V gene lost 6 bases and the J gene lost 1 base, with 16 bases spanning the gap. The CDR3 sequence is 14 residues long. CDR3 sequence (DNA): TGTGCCTGCTTACCCGGGACCCTGTCCTACGAGCAGTACTTC. It yields the protein CACLPGTLSYEQYF.

The rearrangement joins TRBV7-9 to TRBJ1-6, with 8 bases that match TRBD1. CDR3 length equals 15 residues. Trimming cost V 4 bases and J 9 bases; bases outside gene matches: 8. Germline CDR1 SEHNR, CDR2 FQNEAQ (reference sequence). CDR3 amino acids: CASSSTTGVSSPLHF. CDR3 DNA sequence: TGTGCCAGCAGCTCGACGACAGGGGTTTCTTCACCCCTCCACTTT.

The chain recombines TRBV9 with TRBJ2-5, with D perhaps matching TRBD1 or TRBD2 (5 bases each). Germline loops: CDR1 SGDLS, CDR2 YYNGEE. V lost 3 bases and J 4 bases, leaving 13 bases between the germline ends. CDR3 length: 14 amino acids. CDR3 bases: TGTGCCAGCAGCGGGGGACCGGCCGGAGAGACCCAGTACTTC. Translating it yields CASSGGPAGETQYF.

A few counts support this clone. J is TRBJ2-2 and V is TRBV5-1; 9 nucleotides match TRBD1. V lost 4 bases, J lost 3 bases, and 4 bases stayed unmatched. This CDR3 is 15 amino acids long. The germline V gene encodes CDR1 SGHRS and CDR2 YFSETQ. The CDR3 loop is CASSRQGEDTGELFF. CDR3 DNA: TGCGCCAGCAGCCGACAGGGGGAGGACACCGGGGAGCTGTTTTTT.

The gene calls are TRBV29-1 and TRBJ2-1, with 7 bases matching TRBD1. This CDR3 has 14 residues. The germline V gene has CDR1 SQVTM and CDR2 ANQGSEA. The CDR3 sequence: CIQTDRQGDNEQFF. CDR3 DNA sequence: TGCATCCAGACGGACCGACAGGGCGACAATGAGCAGTTCTTC.

Only a few counts were recorded for this clone. This rearrangement joins TRBV9 to TRBJ2-4; 7 positions agree with TRBD2. Trimming at V came to 4 bases and at J to 4 bases, leaving 2 bases not matched to a gene. The CDR3 has 13 residues. CDR1 SGDLS and CDR2 YYNGEE come from the germline V gene. The CDR3 DNA sequence: TGTGCCAGCAGCAAAGCGGGGAAAAACATTCAGTACTTC. It specifies CASSKAGKNIQYF.

There are a few counts of this clone. V gene TRBV7-6 combines with J gene TRBJ2-7; D is ambiguous. The CDR3 totals 14 residues. The germline CDR1 and CDR2 sequences are SGHVS and FNYEAQ. V was clipped by 2 bases and J by 0 bases, with 8 bases between them. CDR3 protein: CASSLRAVSYEQYF. CDR3 coding DNA: TGTGCCAGCAGCTTAAGGGCGGTCTCCTACGAGCAGTACTTC.

The V and J genes are TRBV14 and TRBJ2-7, with D uncertain. This CDR3 region has 12 residues. Between the trimmed V and J ends, which lost 2 bases and 6 bases, there was a span of 8 bases. Germline CDR1 is SGHDN and CDR2 is FVKESK. The CDR3 DNA is TGTGCCAGCAGCCAATCAGTGTCCGAGCAGTACTTC. It is translated as CASSQSVSEQYF.

The rearrangement uses TRBV5-6 and TRBJ2-5; D remains ambiguous. Germline V gene sequence: CDR1 SGHDT, CDR2 YYEEEE. The CDR3 consists of 15 residues. V was shortened by 2 bases and J by 1 base, with 12 bases between the two germline ends. CDR3 region: CASSFSADFQETQYF. The DNA of the CDR3 is TGTGCCAGCAGCTTCTCCGCCGATTTCCAAGAGACCCAGTACTTC.

The genes are TRBV4-3 and TRBJ2-2, with D tentatively TRBD1 or TRBD2 (6 bases each). Trimming took 5 bases from V and 5 from J, leaving 12 bases between them. This CDR3 has 14 residues. CDR1 and CDR2 from the germline V gene are LGHNA and YSLEER. The CDR3 bases are TGCGCCAGCAGCAGGGGGGCTAAAACCGGGGAGCTGTTTTTT. Its protein product is CASSRGAKTGELFF.

This sequence joins TRBV29-1 and TRBJ2-7; D uncertain. The CDR3 covers 13 residues. Trimming cost V 2 bases and J 3 bases, with 11 bases left between them. The germline gives CDR1 SQVTM, CDR2 ANQGSEA. The CDR3 is CSVETATGYEQYF. In DNA, the CDR3 is TGCAGCGTTGAAACAGCCACGGGCTACGAGCAGTACTTC.

This chain joins TRBV18 and TRBJ1-1, with 10 bases lining up with TRBD1. The trim removed 4 bases at V and 5 bases at J, leaving 10 bases unmatched. The CDR3 contains 16 residues. Germline V lookup: CDR1 KGHSH, CDR2 LQKENI. CDR3 nucleotide sequence: TGTGCCAGCTCACTCGGGACAGGGGCAAGTAGGACTGAAGCTTTCTTT. It encodes CASSLGTGASRTEAFF.

The CDR3 is CASSLRGSEKLFF. CDR3 nucleotide sequence: TGTGCCAGCAGTTTAAGGGGGTCTGAAAAACTGTTTTTT. The genes are TRBV27 and TRBJ1-4; the D gene is possibly TRBD1 (6 bases). This CDR3 spans 13 amino acids. In germline, CDR1 is MNHEY, CDR2 SMNVEV (reference sequence). V lost 2 bases, J lost 7 bases, and 8 bases lay in between. The full variable domain, with the rest looked up from reference TRBV27 and TRBJ1-4, is EAQVTQNPRYLITVTGKKLTVTCSQNMNHEYMSWYRQDPGLGLRQIYYSMNVEVTDKGDVPEGYKVSRKEKRNFPLILESPSPNQTSLYFCASSLRGSEKLFFGSGTQLSVL.

The chain has TRBV25-1 and TRBJ1-2, with 9 bases identical to TRBD1. Germline lookup yields CDR1 MGHDK and CDR2 SYGVNS. J was trimmed by 5 bases and V by 5 bases; bases with no gene match: 9. The CDR3 is 15 residues long. This chain's CDR3 is CASSRNTGTGYGYTF. The CDR3 DNA sequence: TGTGCCAGCAGTCGGAATACCGGGACAGGGTATGGCTACACCTTC.

The chain employs TRBV7-2 and TRBJ1-2, with 7 bases identical to TRBD1. The CDR3 is 12 amino acids. CDR1 is SGHTA and CDR2 is FQGNSA in the germline V gene. Trimming took 4 bases from V and 7 from J; bases not matched to a gene: 3. CDR3 sequence (DNA): TGTGCCAGCAGCTCGACAGGGTTTGGCTACACCTTC. Translated, it gives CASSSTGFGYTF.